Sequencing of this T cell receptor beta chain was carried out in a study of long-term antiretroviral therapy in people with HIV. Regarding the study as a whole: Every time point showed a repertoire led by clones expanded before ART. For ART adherence, viral resistance and therapy changes, no data were available. In HIV, the repertoires covered a tighter span of CDR3 lengths than in controls.

This was the immunoSEQ v3.0 assay at survey level. Per-sample TRB depth target: about 40,000-55,000 T-cell genomes. The repertoire was sequenced with immunoSEQ multiplex PCR; TCRdb's copy has only in-frame clones and lacks some. Of some 15,000 clones in the sample, 60% to 80% are singletons; the top ten hold about 20%. About this clone itself: Its antigen is currently unknown.

This receptor was taken from a middle-aged woman with HIV. Sequences were derived from unsorted PBMCs, sampled 0.5 years before starting antiretroviral therapy.

The CDR3 DNA reads as TGTGCCAGCAGCTGGGCCGGGACGGGGGAATACGAGCAGTACTTC. The encoded protein is CASSWAGTGEYEQYF. The chain couples TRBV5-5 to TRBJ2-7, with D possibly TRBD2 on 6 matching bases. The CDR3 is 15 residues long. Germline V gene data show CDR1 as SGHKS and CDR2 as YYEKEE (reference sequence). V was pared by 3 bases and J by 4 bases, with 17 bases between. The variable domain in full, with the rest retrieved from reference TRBV5-5 and TRBJ2-7, is DAGVTQSPTHLIKTRGQQVTLRCSPISGHKSVSWYQQVLGQGPQFIFQYYEKEERGRGNFPDRFSARQFPNYSSELNVNALLLGDSALYLCASSWAGTGEYEQYFGPGTRLTVT.